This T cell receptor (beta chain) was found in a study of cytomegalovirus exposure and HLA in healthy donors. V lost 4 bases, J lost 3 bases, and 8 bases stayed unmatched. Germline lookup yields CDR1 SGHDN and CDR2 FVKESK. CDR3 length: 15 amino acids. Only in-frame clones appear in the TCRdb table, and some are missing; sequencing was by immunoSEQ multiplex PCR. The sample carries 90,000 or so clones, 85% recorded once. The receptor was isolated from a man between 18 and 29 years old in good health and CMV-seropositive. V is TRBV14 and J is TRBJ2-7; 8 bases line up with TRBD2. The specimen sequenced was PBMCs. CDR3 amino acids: CASSRWRGEYYEQYF. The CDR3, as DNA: TGTGCCAGCAGCCGATGGCGGGGGGAGTACTACGAGCAGTACTTC.